A selection of T cell receptor beta chains follows, all from one sample in a study of shared clonotypes between healthy human individuals. Sequenced by immunoSEQ multiplex PCR; TCRdb stores in-frame clones only, minus some. The repertoire holds under 2,000,000 clones, with around 96% as singletons. Sequencing input: naive CD8+ T cells sorted from blood. The receptors stem from a man between 18 and 29 years old in good health. CDR3s include the opening cysteine and the closing phenylalanine or tryptophan. A D gene is named only where the DNA matches it firmly. Rows give clone size only sometimes, using once, few, many, or a class for an expanded clone.

DNA: TGTGCCAGCAGCGGCCCTCGGACTAGCGGGAGCTCGTCTTGGGAGACCCAGTACTTC; CDR3: CASSGPRTSGSSSWETQYF; D: TRBD2; J: TRBJ2-5; size: NA; V: TRBV11-2
DNA: TGTGCCAGCAGCTTGGAGGGGACAGGGTTCTACGAGCAGTACTTC; CDR3: CASSLEGTGFYEQYF; D: TRBD1; J: TRBJ2-7; size: NA; V: TRBV5-4
DNA: TGTGCCAGCAGCCCTATAGGTGCAACTAATGAAAAACTGTTTTTT; CDR3: CASSPIGATNEKLFF; D: NA; J: TRBJ1-4; size: NA; V: TRBV27
DNA: TGTGCCAGCAGCGCGGGGAGTAACACTGAAGCTTTCTTT; CDR3: CASSAGSNTEAFF; D: NA; J: TRBJ1-1; size: NA; V: TRBV13
DNA: TGCGCCAGCAGCCAAGGGGGATTTGAGCAGTTCTTC; CDR3: CASSQGGFEQFF; D: NA; J: TRBJ2-1; size: NA; V: TRBV4-3
DNA: TGTGCCAGCAGTGCGGGACGGGGGTTCTACGAGCAGTACTTC; CDR3: CASSAGRGFYEQYF; D: NA; J: TRBJ2-7; size: NA; V: TRBV6-1
DNA: TGTGCCAGCAGCGGGAGCGGGGTCACAGATACGCAGTATTTT; CDR3: CASSGSGVTDTQYF; D: TRBD2; J: TRBJ2-3; size: NA; V: TRBV9
DNA: TGTGCCAGCAGTGTAATCCCCGGACAGGCGAACCGGAACATTCAGTACTTC; CDR3: CASSVIPGQANRNIQYF; D: TRBD1; J: TRBJ2-4; size: NA; V: TRBV2
DNA: TGTGCCATCAGTGAGTCGGAGGCGGGAGGGGCTGTCACAGATACGCAGTATTTT; CDR3: CAISESEAGGAVTDTQYF; D: TRBD2; J: TRBJ2-3; size: NA; V: TRBV10-3
DNA: TGTGCCTGGAGTGACATGACAGGGGACTACGAGCAGTACTTC; CDR3: CAWSDMTGDYEQYF; D: TRBD1; J: TRBJ2-7; size: NA; V: TRBV30
DNA: TGTGCCAGCAGCCTTAGGGACACCGGGGAGCTGTTTTTT; CDR3: CASSLRDTGELFF; D: NA; J: TRBJ2-2; size: NA; V: TRBV11-3
DNA: TGTGCTAGTGGTTTGGGTGCGGCAGATACGCAGTATTTT; CDR3: CASGLGAADTQYF; D: NA; J: TRBJ2-3; size: NA; V: TRBV12-5
DNA: TGTGCCAGCAGCGGGACCGGGACGAACTCCTACGAGCAGTACTTC; CDR3: CASSGTGTNSYEQYF; D: NA; J: TRBJ2-7; size: NA; V: TRBV9
DNA: TGTGCCAGCACTTCAGATGACATCTCCTATAATTCACCCCTCCACTTT; CDR3: CASTSDDISYNSPLHF; D: NA; J: TRBJ1-6; size: NA; V: TRBV6-6
DNA: TGTGCCAGCAGCGACGGGGGACTACACTACACCTTC; CDR3: CASSDGGLHYTF; D: NA; J: TRBJ1-2; size: NA; V: TRBV7-6
DNA: TGCGCCAGCAGTGAAGGATCGGCCTACGAGCAGTACTTC; CDR3: CASSEGSAYEQYF; D: NA; J: TRBJ2-7; size: once; V: TRBV10-1
DNA: TGCGCCAGCAGCTCCGCAGTTCAGGGACTAGCGGGGACCGATGAGCAGTTCTTC; CDR3: CASSSAVQGLAGTDEQFF; D: TRBD2; J: TRBJ2-1; size: NA; V: TRBV5-1
DNA: TGTGCCAGCAAGAACAGGGACTCCTACGAGCAGTACTTC; CDR3: CASKNRDSYEQYF; D: NA; J: TRBJ2-7; size: NA; V: TRBV28
DNA: TGTGCCAGCAGTTTATCGGCCCAGGTTTCCTACAATGAGCAGTTCTTC; CDR3: CASSLSAQVSYNEQFF; D: NA; J: TRBJ2-1; size: NA; V: TRBV27
DNA: TGTGCCAGCAGCTGGACTAGCGTCTACAATGAGCAGTTCTTC; CDR3: CASSWTSVYNEQFF; D: TRBD2; J: TRBJ2-1; size: NA; V: TRBV6-5
DNA: TGTGCCACCCAGGACAGGGCGTATGAACAGCCCCAGCATTTT; CDR3: CATQDRAYEQPQHF; D: TRBD1; J: TRBJ1-5; size: NA; V: TRBV28
DNA: TGTGCCAGCAGCCAAGCCCCTAGCGGGGGGGGAAATGAGCAGTTCTTC; CDR3: CASSQAPSGGGNEQFF; D: TRBD2; J: TRBJ2-1; size: NA; V: TRBV4-2
DNA: TGTGCCATCAGTGACCCAGTAGGGGAATCCTCCCAGGATACGCAGTATTTT; CDR3: CAISDPVGESSQDTQYF; D: NA; J: TRBJ2-3; size: NA; V: TRBV10-3
DNA: TGTGCCAGCAGCCACAGGGGTCATGAGCAGTTCTTC; CDR3: CASSHRGHEQFF; D: TRBD1; J: TRBJ2-1; size: NA; V: TRBV28
DNA: TGCGCCAGCAGCCAAGGGAATGCTTTGGATGAGCAGTTCTTC; CDR3: CASSQGNALDEQFF; D: NA; J: TRBJ2-1; size: NA; V: TRBV4-1
DNA: TGCGCCAGCAGCCAAGATTGGGGCCTTATGACCGACTACGAGCAGTACTTC; CDR3: CASSQDWGLMTDYEQYF; D: NA; J: TRBJ2-7; size: NA; V: TRBV4-1